The 31 T cell receptor beta chains in this list originate from one sample, sequenced in a study of T cell clonality in common variable immunodeficiency. The data were produced by immunoSEQ multiplex PCR, yet TCRdb's version contains in-frame clones alone and is incomplete. Singletons are absent from the sample, which has 55,000 or so clones. Source material: peripheral blood mononuclear cells. Source of these receptors: a person between 18 and 75 years old in good health.

This clone was counted between two and nine times. The DNA ends 3 residues before the CDR3 does, and the rest of the CDR3 is filled in from the germline J gene. This sequence joins TRBV10-2 and TRBJ1-2, with a tentative D call TRBD1 (5 bases). Germline V gives CDR1 WSHSY, CDR2 SAAADI. The CDR3 is 14 residues long. V was shortened by 3 bases and J by 6 bases, with 14 bases between the two germline ends. The CDR3 bases that were read are TGCGCCAGCAGTGATATTGACAGCTGGGATGGC. It specifies CASSDIDSWDG. Given in full, the CDR3 is CASSDIDSWDGYTF.

This clone occurred many times. The missing CDR3 end, 3 residues past where the read stops, is filled in from the germline J gene. The chain is built from TRBV19 and TRBJ1-1, with TRBD1 matching over 8 bases. V shed 6 bases, J shed 7 bases, and the junction held 1 base outside the gene matches. This CDR3 has 11 residues. The V gene's germline CDR1 is LNHDA and CDR2 SQIVND (reference sequence). This chain's CDR3 is CASSDRGEAFF. The sequenced CDR3 bases are TGTGCCAGTAGCGACAGGGGTGAA.

In this sample, this clone turned up many times. The sequenced fragment ends 3 residues before the CDR3 boundary, so the rest is inferred from the germline J gene. The genes are TRBV5-1 and TRBJ1-6; D gene uncertain. From germline, CDR1 is SGHRS and CDR2 YFSETQ. With 5 bases removed from V and 5 bases from J, the gap between germline ends came to 11 bases. The CDR3 spans 14 residues. CDR3 DNA (partial): TGCGCCAGCAGAGGTAACCAAAATAATTCACCC. Translation: CASRGNQNNSP. Given in full, the CDR3 is CASRGNQNNSPLHF.

This clone was seen at least ten times. The DNA ends 3 residues before the CDR3 does, and the rest of the CDR3 is filled in from the germline J gene. The chain recombines TRBV5-1 with TRBJ1-1, with 9 bases matching TRBD1. The CDR3 loop spans 16 amino acids. From germline, CDR1 is SGHRS and CDR2 YFSETQ. J was trimmed by 0 bases and V by 1 base; bases with no gene match: 4. This CDR3 is CASSLTGGEMNTEAFF. The covered CDR3 bases are TGCGCCAGCAGCTTGACAGGGGGCGAGATGAACACTGAA.

This clone was seen at least ten times. The read finishes 3 residues shy of the CDR3 end, and the germline J gene is used to complete it. The chain carries TRBV5-6 and TRBJ1-4; D is unclear. CDR1 is SGHDT, CDR2 YYEEEE, per germline. The CDR3 extends over 13 amino acids. V was trimmed by 4 bases and J by 6 bases, leaving 10 bases between them. The CDR3 is CASSIRHDEKLFF. Incomplete CDR3 DNA: TGTGCCAGCAGCATCCGACACGATGAAAAA.

This clone was detected many times. The read stops 3 residues short of the end of the CDR3; the missing end is completed from the germline J gene. The J gene is TRBJ2-3, the V gene TRBV18; 10 nucleotides match TRBD2. The CDR3 consists of 17 residues. Germline V gene sequence: CDR1 KGHSH, CDR2 LQKENI. J gave up 2 bases and V 3 bases, and 8 bases lay outside the gene matches. CDR3 loop: CASSPATSGTPTDTQYF. Partial CDR3 DNA: TGTGCCAGCTCACCCGCAACTAGCGGGACACCCACAGATACG.

This clone showed up many times. Coverage ceases 3 residues before the CDR3 finishes, and the germline J gene fills in the end. This sequence joins TRBV5-1 and TRBJ2-5, with 14 bases fitting TRBD2. This CDR3 comprises 17 residues. Unmatched junction bases numbered 5, after V lost 3 bases and J lost 1 base. Germline lookup yields CDR1 SGHRS and CDR2 YFSETQ. The CDR3 here is CASSYGTSGSIQETQYF. Partial CDR3 DNA: TGCGCCAGCAGCTACGGGACTAGCGGGAGCATCCAAGAGACC.

This clone was counted many times. The CDR3 goes on 3 residues after the read ends, and that part is filled in from the germline J gene. V gene TRBV7-6 combines with J gene TRBJ2-5; D is undetermined. The CDR3 is 12 residues long. The V end was cut by 2 bases, the J end by 4 bases, with 5 bases between. The germline V gene has CDR1 SGHVS and CDR2 FNYEAQ. The part of the CDR3 DNA that was read is TGTGCCAGCAGCTTAATATCAGAGACC. Translation: CASSLISET. The whole CDR3 reads CASSLISETQYF.

The sample holds many counts of this clone. The missing CDR3 end, 3 residues past where the read stops, is filled in from the germline J gene. The chain has TRBV7-6 and TRBJ2-7; TRBD1 matches 8 bases. After removal of 5 bases from V and 6 bases from J, the junction contained 9 bases not matched to a gene. Germline-derived CDR1 and CDR2 are SGHVS and FNYEAQ. This CDR3 has 14 amino acids. The CDR3 region is CASSPRTGYSEQYF. The CDR3 DNA, read in part, is TGTGCCAGCAGCCCCAGGACAGGGTACTCCGAG.

The table lists this clone with many counts. The read ends 3 residues early relative to the CDR3; the germline J gene fills the gap. The chain uses TRBV20-1 and TRBJ2-7; D remains unclear. The V gene's germline CDR1 is DFQATT and CDR2 SNEGSKA (reference sequence). The CDR3 spans 13 residues. This CDR3 is CRVVGGSSYEQYF. CDR3 DNA (partial): TGCAGAGTGGTCGGCGGAAGTTCCTACGAG.

This clone was recorded at least ten times. The CDR3 end lies 3 residues beyond the end of the read and is filled in from the germline J gene. The chain joins TRBV10-3 to TRBJ1-1; D uncertain. V lost 8 bases, J lost 4 bases, and 23 bases lay in between. Germline CDR1 and CDR2: ENHRY and SYGVKD. The CDR3 runs to 16 residues. Incomplete CDR3 DNA: TGTGCCATCGGGTCTGACCGGGCTCCCCGGGGCACTGAA. Its translation: CAIGSDRAPRGTE. The whole CDR3 sequence is CAIGSDRAPRGTEAFF.

This clone has at least ten counts. The CDR3 end lies 3 residues beyond the end of the read and is filled in from the germline J gene. The rearrangement links TRBV2 to TRBJ2-5; 7 bases are shared with TRBD1. Germline V CDR1 and CDR2: SNHLY, FYNNEI. This CDR3 region has 13 residues. V was clipped by 7 bases and J by 1 base; unmatched bases: 3. CDR3 loop: CASNWDSQETQYF. Partial CDR3 DNA: TGTGCCAGCAATTGGGACAGCCAAGAGACC.

This clone appeared a few times. The CDR3 extends 3 residues past the end of the read, so its final part is completed from the germline J gene. The J gene is TRBJ2-3, the V gene TRBV5-6, with 7 bases matching TRBD2. The germline V gene encodes CDR1 SGHDT and CDR2 YYEEEE. The V segment lost 3 bases and the J segment 3 bases; nucleotides outside the gene matches: 7. The CDR3 runs 15 residues. The covered CDR3 bases are TGTGCCAGCAGCTACACTAGCGTTGGGACAGATACG. Amino acid sequence: CASSYTSVGTDT. The full CDR3 sequence reads CASSYTSVGTDTQYF.

At least ten counts were recorded for this clone. The CDR3 end lies 3 residues beyond the end of the read and is filled in from the germline J gene. The chain carries TRBV5-1 and TRBJ2-5, with D tentatively TRBD1 (6 bases). CDR1 SGHRS and CDR2 YFSETQ come from the germline V gene. This CDR3 spans 13 amino acids. V was cut by 4 bases and J by 5 bases, with 12 bases left in between. The chain's CDR3 is CASSQQQGETQYF. CDR3 bases read: TGCGCCAGCAGCCAGCAGCAGGGGGAGACC.

In this sample, this clone turned up many times. The read is 3 residues too short to cover the CDR3 end, so that end is filled in from the germline J gene. The same CDR3 is also encoded by other DNA sequences in this sample. The chain uses TRBV7-9 and TRBJ1-1; 9 nucleotides line up with TRBD1. J lost 4 bases, V lost 5 bases, and 8 bases had no gene match. The germline gives CDR1 SEHNR, CDR2 FQNEAQ (reference sequence). The length of the CDR3 is 15 residues. CDR3 DNA, as far as it was read: TGTGCCAGCAGCCCACACAGGGGGCGCATCACTGAA. Its protein product is CASSPHRGRITE. The whole CDR3 is CASSPHRGRITEAFF.

This clone was detected many times. The DNA ends 3 residues before the CDR3 does, and the rest of the CDR3 is filled in from the germline J gene. J is TRBJ2-7 and V is TRBV20-1, with D perhaps TRBD1 (5 bases). CDR3 length equals 13 residues. Trimming cost V 3 bases and J 0 bases, with 9 bases left between them. Germline V CDR1 and CDR2: DFQATT, SNEGSKA (reference sequence). CDR3 DNA (partial): TGCAGTGCTAGCACGACAGTCTCCTACGAG. Its translation: CSASTTVSYE. The complete CDR3 reads CSASTTVSYEQYF.

This clone was seen at least ten times. The covered CDR3 bases are TGTGCCAGTAGTCCCGGGACAGGATTCTCTGGGGCCAACGTC. Protein product: CASSPGTGFSGANV. The full CDR3 is CASSPGTGFSGANVLTF. The chain couples TRBV19 to TRBJ2-6; TRBD1 agrees at 8 bases. The read falls 3 residues short of the CDR3 end, and the missing part is taken from the germline J gene. After removal of 5 bases from V and 0 bases from J, the junction contained 6 bases not matched to a gene. This CDR3 is built from 17 residues. In germline, CDR1 is LNHDA, CDR2 SQIVND (reference sequence).

This clone was seen repeatedly, ten times or more. At one of its ends the junction is not consistent with the germline gene, which may arise from a read error. Read coverage stops 3 residues before the CDR3 terminus; the germline J gene supplies the remainder. The same CDR3 can be traced to other DNA sequences in this sample. This sequence joins TRBV12-3 or TRBV12-4 and TRBJ2-5; D may be TRBD1 (6 bases). This CDR3 region has 16 residues. CDR3 amino acids: CASSPGTSPEEETQYF. The CDR3 DNA, read in part, is TGCGCCAGCAGTCCCGGGACATCCCCTGAGGAAGAGACC.

This clone was recorded at least ten times. The CDR3 end is not reached by the read, which stops 3 residues before it; the germline J gene fills it in. The chain uses TRBV5-6 and TRBJ2-7; D is undetermined. Germline lookup yields CDR1 SGHDT and CDR2 YYEEEE. Trimming left V 3 bases short and J 2 bases short, with 6 bases between. The CDR3 consists of 12 residues. CDR3 DNA, as far as it was read: TGTGCCAGCAGCTCGACAACCTACGAG. Translating it yields CASSSTTYE. From start to end, the CDR3 is CASSSTTYEQYF. The full variable domain, its missing parts supplied by reference TRBV5-6 and TRBJ2-7, is DAGVTQSPTHLIKTRGQQVTLRCSPKSGHDTVSWYQQALGQGPQFIFQYYEEEERQRGNFPDRFSGHQFPNYSSELNVNALLLGDSALYLCASSSTTYEQYFGPGTRLTVT.

This clone was counted at least ten times. Read sequence stops 3 residues before the CDR3 end, and the germline J gene provides the missing end. This chain links TRBV28 with TRBJ2-3, with TRBD1 as a possible D gene (6 bases). The CDR3 sequence is 16 residues long. Deletions cut 6 bases from V and 3 bases from J, with 19 bases between. Germline CDR1 and CDR2: MDHEN and SYDVKM. The part of the CDR3 DNA that was read is TGTGCCAGCAGCTCCCCTTCCGGGACACGGACAGATACG. Amino acids: CASSSPSGTRTDT. In full, the CDR3 reads CASSSPSGTRTDTQYF.

This clone appeared a few times. The read stops 3 residues short of the end of the CDR3; the missing end is completed from the germline J gene. The rearrangement links TRBV30 to TRBJ2-4; 10 nucleotides match TRBD1. The germline V gene has CDR1 GTSNPN and CDR2 SVGIG (reference sequence). There are 17 residues in the CDR3. The chain's CDR3 is CAFSPFSGTGVPNGQYF. Partial CDR3 DNA: TGTGCCTTCTCCCCCTTTAGTGGGACAGGGGTTCCGAATGGT.

This clone showed up many times. The read terminates 3 residues before the CDR3 end, so the remaining end is supplied by the germline J gene. The rearrangement uses TRBV20-1 and TRBJ2-7; 9 bases map to TRBD1. The germline gives CDR1 DFQATT, CDR2 SNEGSKA (reference sequence). The trim removed 6 bases at V and 1 base at J, leaving 4 bases unmatched. CDR3 length: 13 amino acids. The covered CDR3 bases are TGCAGTGCCCAGACAGGGGGATCCTACGAG. This gives the protein CSAQTGGSYE. The whole CDR3 protein is CSAQTGGSYEQYF.

As concerns this clone: The read is 3 residues too short to cover the CDR3 end, so that end is filled in from the germline J gene. The chain has TRBV2 and TRBJ1-1; 7 bases are shared with TRBD1. Germline CDR1 and CDR2: SNHLY and FYNNEI. This CDR3 is built from 14 residues. V was clipped by 6 bases and J by 2 bases; unmatched bases: 6. The sequenced part of the CDR3 DNA is TGTGCCAGCAGAATCGGGACAGCCAACACTGAA. This sequence encodes CASRIGTANTE. Given in full, the CDR3 is CASRIGTANTEAFF. The full variable domain, rest sourced from reference TRBV2 and TRBJ1-1, is EPEVTQTPSHQVTQMGQEVILRCVPISNHLYFYWYRQILGQKVEFLVSFYNNEISEKSEIFDDQFSVERPDGSNFTLKIRSTKLEDSAMYFCASRIGTANTEAFFGQGTRLTVV.

Concerning this clone itself: The sequence runs out 3 residues before the end of the CDR3; the remainder is reconstructed from the germline J gene. The V and J genes are TRBV5-1 and TRBJ2-1; possible D gene TRBD2, 7 bases. CDR1 is SGHRS, CDR2 YFSETQ, per germline. V dropped 1 base and J dropped 8 bases, with 16 bases sitting between them. The CDR3 extends over 15 amino acids. The CDR3 protein is CASSLLWGGGDEQFF. The sequenced CDR3 bases are TGCGCCAGCAGCTTGTTATGGGGCGGGGGCGATGAG.

Many counts were recorded for this clone. The read ends 3 residues shy of where the CDR3 ends; the end is completed using the germline J gene. This chain uses TRBV9 with TRBJ2-5; 12 bases agree with TRBD2. Germline V lookup: CDR1 SGDLS, CDR2 YYNGEE. This CDR3 has 15 residues. Trimming at V came to 2 bases and at J to 4 bases, leaving 3 bases not matched to a gene. CDR3 residues: CASSVGGLAGETQYF. CDR3 bases read: TGTGCCAGCAGCGTTGGGGGACTAGCGGGAGAGACC. The full variable domain, rest sourced from reference TRBV9 and TRBJ2-5, is DSGVTQTPKHLITATGQRVTLRCSPRSGDLSVYWYQQSLDQGLQFLIQYYNGEERAKGNILERFSAQQFPDLHSELNLSSLELGDSALYFCASSVGGLAGETQYFGPGTRLLVL.

Many counts were recorded for this clone. The read halts 3 residues ahead of the CDR3 end, with the missing end drawn from the germline J gene. V gene TRBV12-3 or TRBV12-4 combines with J gene TRBJ1-1; D ambiguous. CDR3 length: 12 residues. The V gene lost 3 bases and the J gene lost 6 bases, with 8 bases spanning the gap. CDR3: CASSFPGSEAFF. Partial CDR3 DNA: TGTGCCAGCAGTTTTCCGGGTTCTGAA.

This clone was counted ten times or more. The read comes to an end 3 residues before the CDR3 does, leaving the germline J gene to fill in the end. The chain carries TRBV19 and TRBJ2-3, with 7 bases lining up with TRBD2. This CDR3 has 16 residues. The junction had 8 bases not matched to a gene; V was cut back by 3 bases and J by 2 bases. Looked up from germline, CDR1 is LNHDA and CDR2 is SQIVND (reference sequence). This CDR3 reads CASSILASGPTDTQYF. The CDR3 bases that were read are TGTGCCAGTAGTATTTTGGCTAGCGGACCCACAGATACG. Looking up the rest from reference TRBV19 and TRBJ2-3 gives the full variable domain: DGGITQSPKYLFRKEGQNVTLSCEQNLNHDAMYWYRQDPGQGLRLIYYSQIVNDFQKGDIAEGYSVSREKKESFPLTVTSAQKNPTAFYLCASSILASGPTDTQYFGPGTRLTVL.

This clone was counted only a few times. The sequenced fragment ends 3 residues before the CDR3 boundary, so the rest is inferred from the germline J gene. This rearrangement joins TRBV11-1 to TRBJ1-2; no definite D call. The germline V and J ends were trimmed by 5 bases and 0 bases, with 7 bases remaining between them. The CDR3 spans 13 residues. Looked up from germline, CDR1 is SGHAT and CDR2 is FQDESV (reference sequence). CDR3 protein: CASSQGPNYGYTF. The part of the CDR3 DNA that was read is TGTGCCAGCAGCCAAGGTCCTAACTATGGC.

This clone was observed many times. The read comes to an end 3 residues before the CDR3 does, leaving the germline J gene to fill in the end. The rearrangement uses TRBV6-2 or TRBV6-3 and TRBJ1-1; D gene unclear. This CDR3 region has 12 residues. CDR1 and CDR2 (germline): MNHEY, SVGEGT. The DNA read from the CDR3 is TGTGCCAGCAGTTACTTCCGGGGTAAA. Protein: CASSYFRGK. The whole CDR3 sequence reads CASSYFRGKAFF.

This clone was detected ten times or more. The read finishes 3 residues shy of the CDR3 end, and the germline J gene is used to complete it. The V and J genes are TRBV4-2 and TRBJ1-1; tentatively, D is TRBD1 (6 bases). The germline CDR1 and CDR2 sequences are LGHNA and YNFKEQ. The CDR3 runs 17 residues. Trimming took 2 bases from V and 4 from J, leaving 20 bases between them. The part of the CDR3 DNA that was read is TGTGCCAGCAGCCAACGTTCTGGGGGCGCGTCTGCCACTGAA. Translating it yields CASSQRSGGASATE. The whole CDR3 is CASSQRSGGASATEAFF.

This clone was observed at least ten times. The read finishes 3 residues shy of the CDR3 end, and the germline J gene is used to complete it. The V call is TRBV29-1, the J call TRBJ1-2, with 12 bases matching TRBD1. CDR1 and CDR2 (germline): SQVTM, ANQGSEA. This CDR3 has 16 residues. Germline trimming cut 6 bases from V and 7 bases from J; bases unmatched to any gene: 15. The CDR3 DNA, read in part, is TGCAGCGTCTCTAGTTTGGGGGACAGGGGGCGCGTTGGC. Translated: CSVSSLGDRGRVG. The full CDR3 sequence reads CSVSSLGDRGRVGYTF. The whole variable domain, filled in from reference TRBV29-1 and TRBJ1-2, reads SAVISQKPSRDICQRGTSLTIQCQVDSQVTMMFWYRQQPGQSLTLIATANQGSEATYESGFVIDKFPISRPNLTFSTLTVSNMSPEDSSIYLCSVSSLGDRGRVGYTFGSGTRLTVV.